The TCR beta chain under discussion was sequenced for a study of T cells in Graves' hyperthyroidism and ophthalmopathy. General study points: The model identified upcoming ophthalmopathy a median roughly 6 months ahead of onset. Blood also carried most thyroid clonotypes expanded above 0.001.

Authors of the study amplified TCR beta CDR3 regions from RNA transcripts. An initial round of RT-PCR targeting the TCR CDR3 relied on the HTBI primer set. TCRdb called the multiplex PCR reads again in MiXCR, with one record for every CDR3 protein. The profile shows about 350,000 distinct CDR3 sequences, approximately 18% of them singletons. This CDR3 spans 17 amino acids. Trimming stripped 2 bases from V and 2 bases from J, with 16 bases between. Germline CDR1 and CDR2: LNHDA and SQIVND (reference sequence). The sample holds many counts of this clonotype. The antigen is unknown. The clonotype comes from a woman aged 40 to 50 with Graves' ophthalmopathy. The sequencing sample was made of blood. This rearrangement joins TRBV19 to TRBJ1-5; D remains unclear. CDR3 in DNA: TGTGCCAGTAGTATACCGTTCGGTGGTAGGGGCAATCAGCCCCAGCATTTT. Protein product: CASSIPFGGRGNQPQHF.